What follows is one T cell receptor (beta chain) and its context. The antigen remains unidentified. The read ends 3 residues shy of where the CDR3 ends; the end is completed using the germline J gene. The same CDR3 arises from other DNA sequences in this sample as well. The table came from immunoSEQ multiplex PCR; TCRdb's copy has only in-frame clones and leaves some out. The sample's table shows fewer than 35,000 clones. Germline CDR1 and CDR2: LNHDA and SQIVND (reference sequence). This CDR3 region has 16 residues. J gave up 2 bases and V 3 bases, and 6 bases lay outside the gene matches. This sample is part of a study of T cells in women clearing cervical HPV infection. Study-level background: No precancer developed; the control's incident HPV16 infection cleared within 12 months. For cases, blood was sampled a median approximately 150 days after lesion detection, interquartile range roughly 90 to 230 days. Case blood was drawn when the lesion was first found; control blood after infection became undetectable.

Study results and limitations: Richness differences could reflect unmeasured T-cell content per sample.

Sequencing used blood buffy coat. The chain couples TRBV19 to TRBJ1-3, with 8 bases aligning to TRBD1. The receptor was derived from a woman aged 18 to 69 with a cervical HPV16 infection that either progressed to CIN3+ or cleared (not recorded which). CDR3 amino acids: CASSIYRTGTGNTIYF. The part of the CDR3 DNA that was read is TGTGCCAGTAGTATTTACAGGACAGGGACTGGAAACACC.